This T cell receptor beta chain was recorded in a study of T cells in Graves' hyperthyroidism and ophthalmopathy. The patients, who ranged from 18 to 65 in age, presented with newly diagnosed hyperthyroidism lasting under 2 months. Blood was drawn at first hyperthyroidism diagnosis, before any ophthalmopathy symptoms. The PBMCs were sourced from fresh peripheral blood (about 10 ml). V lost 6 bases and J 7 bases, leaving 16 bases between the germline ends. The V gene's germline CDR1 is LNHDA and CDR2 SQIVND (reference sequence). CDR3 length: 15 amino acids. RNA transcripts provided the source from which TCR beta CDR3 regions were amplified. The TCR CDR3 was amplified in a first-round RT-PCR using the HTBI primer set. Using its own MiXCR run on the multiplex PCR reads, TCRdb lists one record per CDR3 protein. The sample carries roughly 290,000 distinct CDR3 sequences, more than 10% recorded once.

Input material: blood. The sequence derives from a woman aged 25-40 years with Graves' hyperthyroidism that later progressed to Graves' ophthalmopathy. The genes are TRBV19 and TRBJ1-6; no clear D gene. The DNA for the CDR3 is TGTGCCAGTAGCCCAACTGTCAGAAGAAATTCACCCCTCCACTTT. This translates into CASSPTVRRNSPLHF.